Ten or more counts support the clone carrying this T cell receptor beta chain. Its specificity is unknown. Trimming removed 5 bases from V and 6 bases from J, with 14 bases in between. The CDR3 is made up of 15 amino acids. The sample originates from a study of identical twins. The study's findings and limits: Analyses of zero insertions could be partly confounded by invariant MAIT and iNKT cells. Some out-of-frame alpha sequences were shared by twins, and these showed excess low generation probability. Among beta out-of-frame sequences, excess sharing between twins appeared weaker.

One entry per CDR3 protein, called by TCRdb with MiXCR from the 5' RACE reads. This table has hundreds of thousands of distinct CDR3 sequences, roughly 6% appearing once. Healthy Caucasians alone served as donors. Sequenced input: naive T cells sorted from blood. The clonotype was recovered from a man between 18 and 29 years old in good health. J is TRBJ1-6 and V is TRBV12-3 or TRBV12-4, with a weak D call TRBD1 (5 bases). As DNA, the CDR3 is TGTGCCAGCAGTCCGGGACCGCTCTTTAATTCACCCCTCCACTTT. Protein sequence: CASSPGPLFNSPLHF.